Listed below are T cell receptor beta chains from one sample, sequenced in a study of regulatory T cells in long-lasting Graves disease. TCRdb used MiXCR to reprocess the multiplex PCR reads, holding one entry per CDR3 protein. The sample carries hundreds of thousands of distinct CDR3 sequences, roughly 22% recorded once. The source was peripheral blood mononuclear cells (PBMCs), collected when the disease was refractory, from a patient treated with antithyroid drugs. The receptors stem from a female donor with Graves disease. CDR3s leave out the opening cysteine and the closing phenylalanine or tryptophan. Each record gives: V gene, CDR3 protein.

>TRBV20-1
SAGTGGEYQPQH
>TRBV28
ASRGRLADQETQY
>TRBV28
ASRDTGRNTGELF
>TRBV28
ASRGNQPQH
>TRBV12-3/TRBV12-4
ASSLRQETEAF
>TRBV20-1
SHRPGLAGGQETQY
>TRBV7-2
ASSSRAPSNEQY
>TRBV5-1
ASSYYSSGANVLT
>TRBV27
ASRMTGSNEKLF
>TRBV6-9
ASSYPTRETQY
>TRBV20-1
SARALRPPQTKNIQY
>TRBV6-2/TRBV6-3
ASSSTPEGYGNTIY
>TRBV11-2
ASSLTRA
>TRBV25-1
ACRGTYDSPLH
>TRBV29-1
SVVGAYEQY
>TRBV6-1
ASSPIRDRDDSPLH
>TRBV29-1
SARDNSYEQY
>TRBV30
AWSQRPDRNGYT
>TRBV7-2
ASSWGRVRGNYGYT
>TRBV24-1
ATSGQALGEQY
>TRBV27
ASSWDPHNYGYT
>TRBV28
ASSLSLNGYT
>TRBV2
ASTDLYEQY
>TRBV12-3/TRBV12-4
ASRMNYSSYEQY
>TRBV12-3/TRBV12-4
ASSLVSINQPQH
>TRBV2
ASRPTGGNIQY
>TRBV12-3/TRBV12-4
ASSFHSTYEQY